These T cell receptor beta chains were read from a single sample in a study of T cell responses to AZD1222 COVID-19 vaccine. The repertoire was sequenced with immunoSEQ multiplex PCR; TCRdb's copy has only in-frame clones and lacks some. Of nearly 35,000 clones listed, over 75% are singletons. The sequencing here drew on peripheral blood, taken 28 days after the second AZD1222 dose. The source of these receptors is an adult who received the AZD1222 COVID-19 vaccine. CDR3s include the opening cysteine and the closing phenylalanine or tryptophan. A D gene is named only where the DNA matches it firmly. The size field is filled for only some rows; it gives once, few, many or a size class.

CASSSMRTSPHEQFF,TGCGCCAGCAGCTCCATGAGGACTAGCCCCCATGAGCAGTTCTTC,TRBV5-1,TRBD2,TRBJ2-1,once
CASTLRNEQYF,TGTGCCAGCACTCTCCGAAACGAGCAGTACTTC,TRBV28,NA,TRBJ2-7,NA
CASSDSTGEPQHF,TGTGCCAGCAGTGACTCGACGGGGGAGCCCCAGCATTTT,TRBV6-1,NA,TRBJ1-5,NA
CASSVDLNTEAFF,TGTGCCAGCAGTGTTGACCTGAACACTGAAGCTTTCTTT,TRBV2,NA,TRBJ1-1,NA
CASSLELGLSGYTF,TGTGCCAGCAGCTTAGAGTTAGGGCTAAGTGGCTACACCTTC,TRBV11-2,NA,TRBJ1-2,NA
CSASPRGETQYF,TGCAGTGCTAGTCCTAGGGGAGAGACCCAGTACTTC,TRBV20-1,NA,TRBJ2-5,NA
CASSLRQGAQEKLFF,TGTGCCAGCAGCTTAAGACAGGGGGCACAGGAAAAACTGTTTTTT,TRBV5-4,TRBD1,TRBJ1-4,NA
CASTDLEGSNQPQHF,TGTGCCAGTACCGATTTGGAAGGGAGCAATCAGCCCCAGCATTTT,TRBV19,NA,TRBJ1-5,NA
CASSPGTGGGNTEAFF,TGTGCCAGCAGTCCGGGGACAGGGGGCGGGAACACTGAAGCTTTCTTT,TRBV27,TRBD1,TRBJ1-1,NA
CASSLGANNQETQYF,TGTGCCAGCAGCTTGGGGGCGAATAACCAAGAGACCCAGTACTTC,TRBV5-5,NA,TRBJ2-5,NA
CSVLEVAKNIQYF,TGCAGCGTCCTGGAGGTAGCCAAAAACATTCAGTACTTC,TRBV29-1,NA,TRBJ2-4,NA
CASSSVLGGSTDTQYF,TGCGCCAGCAGCTCGGTCCTAGGGGGAAGCACAGATACGCAGTATTTT,TRBV5-1,NA,TRBJ2-3,NA
CASSLYRGSNQPQHF,TGTGCCAGCAGTTTATACAGGGGGAGCAATCAGCCCCAGCATTTT,TRBV28,TRBD1,TRBJ1-5,NA
CASRAGSKGGHNEQFF,TGTGCCAGCAGGGCGGGATCAAAGGGGGGGCACAATGAGCAGTTCTTC,TRBV5-4,NA,TRBJ2-1,NA
CASSFTGEGNGYTF,TGTGCCAGCAGTTTCACAGGGGAAGGGAATGGCTACACCTTC,TRBV6-5,TRBD1,TRBJ1-2,NA
CATATGTSYNSPLHF,TGTGCCACCGCGACAGGGACCTCCTATAATTCACCCCTCCACTTT,TRBV19,TRBD1,TRBJ1-6,NA